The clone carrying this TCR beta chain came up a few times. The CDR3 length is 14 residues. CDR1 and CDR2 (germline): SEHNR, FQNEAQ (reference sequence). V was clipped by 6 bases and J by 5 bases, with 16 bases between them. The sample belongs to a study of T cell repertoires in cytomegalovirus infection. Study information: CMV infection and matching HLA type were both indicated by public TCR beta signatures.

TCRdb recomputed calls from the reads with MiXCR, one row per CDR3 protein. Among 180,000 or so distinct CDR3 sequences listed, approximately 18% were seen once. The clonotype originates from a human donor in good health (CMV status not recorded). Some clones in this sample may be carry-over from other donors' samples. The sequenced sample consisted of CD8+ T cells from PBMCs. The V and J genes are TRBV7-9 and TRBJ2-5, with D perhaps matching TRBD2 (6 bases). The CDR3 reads CASSSGTSGETQYF. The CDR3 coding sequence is TGTGCCAGCAGTTCCGGGACTTCAGGGGAGACCCAGTACTTC.